This entry concerns a single TCR beta chain. V was cut by 5 bases and J by 2 bases, with 12 bases left in between. The CDR3 consists of 14 residues. From germline, CDR1 is MDHEN and CDR2 SYDVKM. This sample was included in a study of blood T cell repertoires in COVID-19. Produced via immunoSEQ multiplex PCR; TCRdb's table is partial and in-frame only. The sample lists 150,000 to 200,000 clones, nearly 90% seen once, with about 1.9% in the top ten. The clonotype comes from a man aged 18 to 30 who had recovered from COVID-19. Sequenced sample: peripheral blood. The V call is TRBV28, the J call TRBJ1-2; D call uncertain. In nucleotides, the CDR3 is TGTGCCAGCAGTCCCCAGGCAGCCAACTATGGCTACACCTTC. Protein sequence: CASSPQAANYGYTF.